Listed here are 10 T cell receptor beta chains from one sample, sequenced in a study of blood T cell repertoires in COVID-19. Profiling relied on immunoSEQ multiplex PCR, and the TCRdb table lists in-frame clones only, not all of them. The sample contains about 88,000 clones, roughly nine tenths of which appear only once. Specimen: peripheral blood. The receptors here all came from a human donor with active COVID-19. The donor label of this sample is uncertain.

This chain's CDR3 is CASSRYGGWGSGGNEQYF. CDR3 bases: TGTGCCAGTTCCCGGTATGGGGGCTGGGGTAGCGGGGGCAACGAGCAGTACTTC. The chain couples TRBV19 to TRBJ2-7; 9 bases line up with TRBD2. The germline V gene has CDR1 LNHDA and CDR2 SQIVND (reference sequence). There are 18 residues in the CDR3. Trimming cost V 8 bases and J 5 bases; bases outside gene matches: 22.

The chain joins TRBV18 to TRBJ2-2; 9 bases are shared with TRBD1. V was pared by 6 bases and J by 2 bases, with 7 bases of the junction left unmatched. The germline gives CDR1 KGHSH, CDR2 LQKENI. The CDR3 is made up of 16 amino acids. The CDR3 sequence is CASSANRGPNTGELFF. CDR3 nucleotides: TGTGCCAGCTCGGCGAACAGGGGGCCAAACACCGGGGAGCTGTTTTTT.

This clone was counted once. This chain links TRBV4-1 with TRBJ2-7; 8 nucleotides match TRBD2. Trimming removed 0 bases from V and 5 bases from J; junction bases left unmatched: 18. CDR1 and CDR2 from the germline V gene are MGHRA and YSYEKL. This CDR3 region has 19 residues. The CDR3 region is CASSQDIWGAPGGVHEQYF. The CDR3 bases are TGCGCCAGCAGCCAAGATATATGGGGGGCGCCGGGGGGGGTACACGAGCAGTACTTC.

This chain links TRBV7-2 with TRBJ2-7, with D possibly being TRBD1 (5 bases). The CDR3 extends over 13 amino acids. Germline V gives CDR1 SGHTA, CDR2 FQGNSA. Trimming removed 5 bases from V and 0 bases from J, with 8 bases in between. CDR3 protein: CASSDDSSYEQYF. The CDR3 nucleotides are TGTGCCAGCAGCGATGACAGCTCCTACGAGCAGTACTTC.

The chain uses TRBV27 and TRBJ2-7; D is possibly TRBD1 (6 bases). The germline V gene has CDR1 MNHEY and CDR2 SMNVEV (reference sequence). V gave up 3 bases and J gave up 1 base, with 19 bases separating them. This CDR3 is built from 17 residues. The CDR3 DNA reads TGTGCCAGCAGTTTTAGAGCCTGGGGACAAGGTTCCTACGAGCAGTACTTC. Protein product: CASSFRAWGQGSYEQYF.

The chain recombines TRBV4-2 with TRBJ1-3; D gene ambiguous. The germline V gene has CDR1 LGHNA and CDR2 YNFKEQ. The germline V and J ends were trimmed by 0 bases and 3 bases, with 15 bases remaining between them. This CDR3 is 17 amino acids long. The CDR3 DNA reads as TGTGCCAGCAGCCAAGAAGGCGGAGGCTCTGTTGGAAACACCATATATTTT. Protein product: CASSQEGGGSVGNTIYF.

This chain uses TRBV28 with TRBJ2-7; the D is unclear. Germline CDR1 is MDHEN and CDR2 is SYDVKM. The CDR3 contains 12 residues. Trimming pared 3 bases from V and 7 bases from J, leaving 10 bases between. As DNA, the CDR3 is TGTGCCAGCAGTTTTGGCTCCGCAGAGCAGTACTTC. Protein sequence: CASSFGSAEQYF.

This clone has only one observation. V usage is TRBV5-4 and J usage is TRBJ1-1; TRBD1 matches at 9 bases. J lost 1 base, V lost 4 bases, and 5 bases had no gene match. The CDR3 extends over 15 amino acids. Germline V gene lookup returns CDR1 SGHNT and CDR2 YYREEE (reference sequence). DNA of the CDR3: TGTGCCAGCAGCCCACAGGGGGCTGAGAACACTGAAGCTTTCTTT. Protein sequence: CASSPQGAENTEAFF.

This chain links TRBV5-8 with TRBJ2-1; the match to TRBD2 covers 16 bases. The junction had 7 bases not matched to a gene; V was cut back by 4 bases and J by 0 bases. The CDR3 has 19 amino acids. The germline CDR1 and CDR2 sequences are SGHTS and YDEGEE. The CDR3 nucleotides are TGTGCCAGCAGCCCGATGGGACTAGCGGGGGGGAGCTCCTACAATGAGCAGTTCTTC. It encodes CASSPMGLAGGSSYNEQFF.

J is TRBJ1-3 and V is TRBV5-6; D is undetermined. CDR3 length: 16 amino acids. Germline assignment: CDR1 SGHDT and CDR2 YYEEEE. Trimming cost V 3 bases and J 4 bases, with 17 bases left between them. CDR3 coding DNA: TGTGCCAGCAGCTCCGTCGGTTTTCGGGAGGGAAACACCATATATTTT. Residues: CASSSVGFREGNTIYF.